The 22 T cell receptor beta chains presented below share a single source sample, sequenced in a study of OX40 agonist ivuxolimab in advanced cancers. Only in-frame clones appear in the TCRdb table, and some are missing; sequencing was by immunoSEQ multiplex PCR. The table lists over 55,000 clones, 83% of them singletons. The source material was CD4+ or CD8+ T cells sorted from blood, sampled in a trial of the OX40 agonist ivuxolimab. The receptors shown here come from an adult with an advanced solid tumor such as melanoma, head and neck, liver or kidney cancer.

In DNA, the CDR3 is TGTGCCAGCAGCGCCGGGACTAGGGGATCCGGAGATACGCAGTATTTT. Its protein product is CASSAGTRGSGDTQYF. The rearrangement joins TRBV7-3 to TRBJ2-3; 8 bases map to TRBD2. V lost 5 bases, J lost 5 bases, and 12 bases stayed unmatched. Germline assignment: CDR1 SGHTA and CDR2 FQGTGA. The CDR3 contains 16 residues. The variable domain in full, with the rest retrieved from reference TRBV7-3 and TRBJ2-3, is GAGVSQTPSNKVTEKGKYVELRCDPISGHTALYWYRQSLGQGPEFLIYFQGTGAADDSGLPNDRFFAVRPEGSVSTLKIQRTERGDSAVYLCASSAGTRGSGDTQYFGPGTRLTVL.

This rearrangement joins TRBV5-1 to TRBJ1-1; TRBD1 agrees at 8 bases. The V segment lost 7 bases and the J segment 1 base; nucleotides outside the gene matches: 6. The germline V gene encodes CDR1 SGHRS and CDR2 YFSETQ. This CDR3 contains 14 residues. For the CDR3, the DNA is TGCGCCAGCCGCACACAGGGGGGGAACACTGAAGCTTTCTTT. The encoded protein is CASRTQGGNTEAFF.

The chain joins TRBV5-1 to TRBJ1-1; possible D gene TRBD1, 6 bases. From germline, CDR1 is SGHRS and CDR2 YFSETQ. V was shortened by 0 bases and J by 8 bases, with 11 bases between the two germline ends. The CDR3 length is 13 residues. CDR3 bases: TGCGCCAGCAGCTTGGGGACAGCCGACGAAGCTTTCTTT. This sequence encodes CASSLGTADEAFF.

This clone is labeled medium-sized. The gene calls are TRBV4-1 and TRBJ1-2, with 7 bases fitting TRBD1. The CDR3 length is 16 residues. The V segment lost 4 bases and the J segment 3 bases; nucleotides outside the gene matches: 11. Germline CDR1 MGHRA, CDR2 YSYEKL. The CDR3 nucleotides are TGCGCCAGCAGCCGCCCGATGACAGGGACAGACTATGGCTACACCTTC. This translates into CASSRPMTGTDYGYTF.

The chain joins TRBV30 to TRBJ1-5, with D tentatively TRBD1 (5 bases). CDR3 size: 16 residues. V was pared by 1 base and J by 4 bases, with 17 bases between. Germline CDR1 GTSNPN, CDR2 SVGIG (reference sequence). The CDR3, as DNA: TGTGCCTGGAGTGCCCCGCTTGGGGGAGAAAATCAGCCCCAGCATTTT. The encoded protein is CAWSAPLGGENQPQHF.

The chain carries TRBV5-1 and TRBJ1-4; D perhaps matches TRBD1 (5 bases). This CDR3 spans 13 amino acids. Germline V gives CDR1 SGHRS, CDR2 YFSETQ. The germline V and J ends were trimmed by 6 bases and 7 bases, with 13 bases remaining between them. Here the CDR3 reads CASKQDGIEKLFF. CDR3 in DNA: TGCGCCAGCAAACAGGACGGAATTGAAAAACTGTTTTTT.

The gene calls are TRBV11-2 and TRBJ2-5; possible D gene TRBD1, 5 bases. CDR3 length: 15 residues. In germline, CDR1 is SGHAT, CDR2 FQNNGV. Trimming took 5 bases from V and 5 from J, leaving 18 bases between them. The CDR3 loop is CASSRPVGLVETQYF. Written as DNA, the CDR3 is TGTGCCAGCAGCCGACCCGTGGGGCTAGTGGAGACCCAGTACTTC.

The chain's CDR3 is CASSLDRTSGNTIYF. CDR3 bases: TGTGCCAGCAGCTTGGACAGGACCTCTGGAAACACCATATATTTT. V gene TRBV11-2 combines with J gene TRBJ1-3; TRBD1 matches 7 bases. V gave up 3 bases and J gave up 0 bases; unmatched junction bases: 2. Germline assignment: CDR1 SGHAT and CDR2 FQNNGV. This CDR3 region has 15 residues. Full variable domain (remainder filled in from reference TRBV11-2 and TRBJ1-3): EAGVAQSPRYKIIEKRQSVAFWCNPISGHATLYWYQQILGQGPKLLIQFQNNGVVDDSQLPKDRFSAERLKGVDSTLKIQPAKLEDSAVYLCASSLDRTSGNTIYFGEGSWLTVV.

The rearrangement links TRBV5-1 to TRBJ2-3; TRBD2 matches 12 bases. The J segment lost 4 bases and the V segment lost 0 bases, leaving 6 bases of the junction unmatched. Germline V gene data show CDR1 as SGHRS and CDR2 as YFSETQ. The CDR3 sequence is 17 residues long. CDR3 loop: CASSLVASGRAADTQYF. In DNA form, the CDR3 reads TGCGCCAGCAGCTTGGTTGCTAGCGGGAGGGCCGCAGATACGCAGTATTTT.

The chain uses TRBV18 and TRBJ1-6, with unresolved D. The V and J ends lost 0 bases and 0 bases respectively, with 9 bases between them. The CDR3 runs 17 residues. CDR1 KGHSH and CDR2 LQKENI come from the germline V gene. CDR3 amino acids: CASSPPTGSSYNSPLHF. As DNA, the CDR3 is TGTGCCAGCTCACCACCTACCGGTAGCTCCTATAATTCACCCCTCCACTTT.

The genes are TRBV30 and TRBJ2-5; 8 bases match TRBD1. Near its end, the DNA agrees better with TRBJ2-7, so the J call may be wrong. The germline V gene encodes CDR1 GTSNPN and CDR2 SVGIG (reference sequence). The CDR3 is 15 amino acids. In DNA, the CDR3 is TGTGCCTGGAGTAGGGTGGACAGGGACGCCTACGAGCAGTACTTC. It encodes CAWSRVDRDAYEQYF.

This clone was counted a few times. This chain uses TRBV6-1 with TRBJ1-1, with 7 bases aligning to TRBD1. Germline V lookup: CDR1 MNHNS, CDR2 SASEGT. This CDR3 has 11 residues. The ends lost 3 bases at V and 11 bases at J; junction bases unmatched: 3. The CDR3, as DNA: TGTGCCAGCAGTGAGGAGGGGGCCGCTTTCTTT. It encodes CASSEEGAAFF.

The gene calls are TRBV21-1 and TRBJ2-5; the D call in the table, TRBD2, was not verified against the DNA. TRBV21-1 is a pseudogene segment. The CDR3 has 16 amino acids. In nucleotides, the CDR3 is TGTGCCAGCAGCAAACTAGCGGGGGGCCGAGGGGAGACCCAGTACTTC. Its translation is CASSKLAGGRGETQYF.

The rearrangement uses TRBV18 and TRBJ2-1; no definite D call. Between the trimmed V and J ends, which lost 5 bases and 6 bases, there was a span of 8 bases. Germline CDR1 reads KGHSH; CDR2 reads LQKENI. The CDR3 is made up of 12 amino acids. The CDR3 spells CASSNSFNEQFF. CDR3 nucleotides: TGTGCCAGCTCAAACTCATTCAATGAGCAGTTCTTC.

Here the CDR3 reads CASSLAGTGVYEQYF. The DNA for the CDR3 is TGTGCCAGCAGCTTGGCCGGGACAGGGGTCTACGAGCAGTACTTC. The V call is TRBV5-8, the J call TRBJ2-7, with 10 bases that match TRBD1. With V trimmed by 0 bases and J by 3 bases, 3 bases remained unmatched. This CDR3 is 15 amino acids long. Germline V gene sequence: CDR1 SGHTS, CDR2 YDEGEE.

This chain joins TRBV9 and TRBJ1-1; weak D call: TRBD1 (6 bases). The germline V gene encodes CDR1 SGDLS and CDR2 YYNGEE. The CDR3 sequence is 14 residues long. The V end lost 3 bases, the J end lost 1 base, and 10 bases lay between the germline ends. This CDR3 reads CASSDWGQNTEAFF. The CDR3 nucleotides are TGTGCCAGCAGCGATTGGGGGCAGAACACTGAAGCTTTCTTT.

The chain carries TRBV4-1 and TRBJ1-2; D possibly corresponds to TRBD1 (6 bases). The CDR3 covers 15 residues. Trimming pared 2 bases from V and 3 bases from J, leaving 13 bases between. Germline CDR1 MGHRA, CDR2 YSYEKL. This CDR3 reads CASSQRSRGDYGYTF. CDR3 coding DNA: TGCGCCAGCAGCCAAAGGAGCAGGGGTGACTATGGCTACACCTTC.

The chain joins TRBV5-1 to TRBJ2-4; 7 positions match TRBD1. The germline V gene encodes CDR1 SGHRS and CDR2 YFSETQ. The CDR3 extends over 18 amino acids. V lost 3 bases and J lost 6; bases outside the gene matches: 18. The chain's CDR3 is CASSYQSGQGDRRNIQYF. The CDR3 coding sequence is TGCGCCAGCAGCTATCAATCAGGGCAGGGGGACCGACGAAACATTCAGTACTTC.

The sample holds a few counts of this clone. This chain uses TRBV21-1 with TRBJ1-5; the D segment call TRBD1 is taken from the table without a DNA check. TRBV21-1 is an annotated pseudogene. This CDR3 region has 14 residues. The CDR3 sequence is CASSPGDRVEPQHF. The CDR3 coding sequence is TGTGCCAGCAGCCCTGGGGACAGGGTTGAGCCCCAGCATTTT.

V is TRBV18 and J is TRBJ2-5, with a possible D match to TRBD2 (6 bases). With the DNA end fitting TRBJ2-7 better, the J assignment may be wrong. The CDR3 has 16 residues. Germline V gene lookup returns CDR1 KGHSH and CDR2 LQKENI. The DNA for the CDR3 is TGTGCCAGCTCACCCCAGCCCGCGGGGAACGGGTACGAGCAGTACTTC. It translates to CASSPQPAGNGYEQYF.

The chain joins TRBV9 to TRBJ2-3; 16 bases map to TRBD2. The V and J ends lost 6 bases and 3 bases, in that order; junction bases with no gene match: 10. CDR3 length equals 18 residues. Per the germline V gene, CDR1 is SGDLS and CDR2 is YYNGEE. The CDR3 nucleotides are TGTGCCAGCACCCCCGGGACTAGCGGGGGGGCCGAAACAGATACGCAGTATTTT. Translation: CASTPGTSGGAETDTQYF.

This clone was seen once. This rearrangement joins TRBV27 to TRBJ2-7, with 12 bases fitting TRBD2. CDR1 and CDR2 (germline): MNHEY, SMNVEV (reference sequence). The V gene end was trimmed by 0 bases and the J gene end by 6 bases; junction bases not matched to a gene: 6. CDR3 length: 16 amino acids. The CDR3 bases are TGTGCCAGCAGTTTATCCTGGACTAGCGGGATGAGCGAGCAGTACTTC. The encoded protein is CASSLSWTSGMSEQYF.